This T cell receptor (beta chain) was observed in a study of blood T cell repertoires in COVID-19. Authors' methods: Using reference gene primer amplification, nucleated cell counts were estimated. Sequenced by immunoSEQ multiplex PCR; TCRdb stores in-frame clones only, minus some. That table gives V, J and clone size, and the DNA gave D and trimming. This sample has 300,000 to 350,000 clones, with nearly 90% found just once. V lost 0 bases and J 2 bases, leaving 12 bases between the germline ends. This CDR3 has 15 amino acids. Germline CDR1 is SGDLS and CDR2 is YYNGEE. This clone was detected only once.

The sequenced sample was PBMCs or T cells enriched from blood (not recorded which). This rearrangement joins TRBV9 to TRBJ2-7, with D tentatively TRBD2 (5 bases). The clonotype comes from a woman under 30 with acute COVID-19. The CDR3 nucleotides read TGTGCCAGCAGCGTAGGCGTGCGGGTTGCCTACGAGCAGTACTTC. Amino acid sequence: CASSVGVRVAYEQYF.